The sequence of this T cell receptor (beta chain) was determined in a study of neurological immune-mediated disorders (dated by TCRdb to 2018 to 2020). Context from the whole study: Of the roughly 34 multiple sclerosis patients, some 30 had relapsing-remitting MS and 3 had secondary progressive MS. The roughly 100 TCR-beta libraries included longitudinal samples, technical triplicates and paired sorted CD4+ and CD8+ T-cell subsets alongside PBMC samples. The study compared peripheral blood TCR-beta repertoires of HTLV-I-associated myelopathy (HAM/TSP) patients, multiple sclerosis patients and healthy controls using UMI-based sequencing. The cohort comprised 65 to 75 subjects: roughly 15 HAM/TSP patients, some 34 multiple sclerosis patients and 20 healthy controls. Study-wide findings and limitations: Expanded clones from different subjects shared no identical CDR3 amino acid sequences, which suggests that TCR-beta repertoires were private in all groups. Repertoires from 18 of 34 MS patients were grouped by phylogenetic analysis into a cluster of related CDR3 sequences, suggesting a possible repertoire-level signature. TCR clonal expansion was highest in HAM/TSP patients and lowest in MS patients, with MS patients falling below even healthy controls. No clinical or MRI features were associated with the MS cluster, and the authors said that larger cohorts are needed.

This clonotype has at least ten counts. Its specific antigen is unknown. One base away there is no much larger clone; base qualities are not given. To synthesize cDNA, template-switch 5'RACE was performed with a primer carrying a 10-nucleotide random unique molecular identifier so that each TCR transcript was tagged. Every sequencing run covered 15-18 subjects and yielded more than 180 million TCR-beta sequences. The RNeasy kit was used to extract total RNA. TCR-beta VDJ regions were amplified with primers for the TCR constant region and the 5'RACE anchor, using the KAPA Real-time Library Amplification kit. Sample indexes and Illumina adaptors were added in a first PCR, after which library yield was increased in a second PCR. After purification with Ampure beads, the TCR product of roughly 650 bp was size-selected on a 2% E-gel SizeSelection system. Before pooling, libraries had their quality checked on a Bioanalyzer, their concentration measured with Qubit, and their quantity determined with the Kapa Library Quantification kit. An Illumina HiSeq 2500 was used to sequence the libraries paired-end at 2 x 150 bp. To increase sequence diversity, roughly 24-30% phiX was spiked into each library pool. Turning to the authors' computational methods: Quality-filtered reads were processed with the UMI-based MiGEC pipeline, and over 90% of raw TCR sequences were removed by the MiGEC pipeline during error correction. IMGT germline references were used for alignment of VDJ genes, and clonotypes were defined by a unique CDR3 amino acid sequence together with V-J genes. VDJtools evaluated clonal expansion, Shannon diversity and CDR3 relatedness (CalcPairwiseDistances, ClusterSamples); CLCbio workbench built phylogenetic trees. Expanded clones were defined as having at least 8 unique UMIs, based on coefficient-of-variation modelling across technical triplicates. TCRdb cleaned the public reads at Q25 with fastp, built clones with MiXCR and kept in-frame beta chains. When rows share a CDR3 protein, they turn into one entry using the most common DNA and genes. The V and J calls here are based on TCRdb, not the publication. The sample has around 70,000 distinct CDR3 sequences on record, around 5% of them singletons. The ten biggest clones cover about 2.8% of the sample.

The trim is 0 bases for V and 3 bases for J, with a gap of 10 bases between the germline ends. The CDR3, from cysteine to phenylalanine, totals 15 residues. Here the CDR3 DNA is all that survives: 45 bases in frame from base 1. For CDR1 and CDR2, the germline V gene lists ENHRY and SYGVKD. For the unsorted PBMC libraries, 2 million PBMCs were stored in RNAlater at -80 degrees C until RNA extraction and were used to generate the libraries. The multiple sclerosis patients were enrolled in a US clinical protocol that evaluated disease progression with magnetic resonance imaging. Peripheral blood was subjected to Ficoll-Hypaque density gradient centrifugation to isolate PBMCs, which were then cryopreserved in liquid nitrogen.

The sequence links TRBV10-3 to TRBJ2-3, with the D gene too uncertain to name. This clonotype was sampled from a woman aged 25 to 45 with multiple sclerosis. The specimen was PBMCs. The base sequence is TGTGCCATCAGTGAGTCGGTGGTGGTAACAGATACGCAGTATTTT. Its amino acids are CAISESVVVTDTQYF.